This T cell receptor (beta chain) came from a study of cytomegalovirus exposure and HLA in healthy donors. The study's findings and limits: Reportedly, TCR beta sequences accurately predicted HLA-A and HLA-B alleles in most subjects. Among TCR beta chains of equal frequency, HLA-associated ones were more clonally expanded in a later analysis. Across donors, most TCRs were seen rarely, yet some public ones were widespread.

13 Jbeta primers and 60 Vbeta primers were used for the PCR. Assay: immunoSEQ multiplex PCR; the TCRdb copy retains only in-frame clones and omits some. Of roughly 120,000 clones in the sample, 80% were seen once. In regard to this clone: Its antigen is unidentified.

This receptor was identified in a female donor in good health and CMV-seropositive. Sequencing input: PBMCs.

The CDR3: CASRGWGEGSYEQYF. The CDR3 DNA reads as TGTGCCAGCAGGGGGTGGGGAGAAGGATCCTACGAGCAGTACTTC. The chain is built from TRBV28 and TRBJ2-7; tentatively, D is TRBD2 (5 bases). This CDR3 is built from 15 residues. Germline V gene lookup returns CDR1 MDHEN and CDR2 SYDVKM. V lost 6 bases and J lost 1, with 16 bases in between.